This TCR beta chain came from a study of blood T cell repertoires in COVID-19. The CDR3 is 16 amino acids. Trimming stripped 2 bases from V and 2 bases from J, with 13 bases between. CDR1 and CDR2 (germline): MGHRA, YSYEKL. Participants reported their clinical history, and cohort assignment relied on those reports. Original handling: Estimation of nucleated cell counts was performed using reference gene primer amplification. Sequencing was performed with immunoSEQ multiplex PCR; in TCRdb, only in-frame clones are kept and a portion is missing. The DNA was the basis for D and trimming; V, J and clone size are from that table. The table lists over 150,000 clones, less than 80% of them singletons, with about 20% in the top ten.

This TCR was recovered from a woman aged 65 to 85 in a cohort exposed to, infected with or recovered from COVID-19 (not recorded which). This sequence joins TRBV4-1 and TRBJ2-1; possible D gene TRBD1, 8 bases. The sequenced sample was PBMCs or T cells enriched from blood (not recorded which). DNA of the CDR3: TGCGCCAGCAGCCAACAACAGGGGGGGACCTACAATGAGCAGTTCTTC. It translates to CASSQQQGGTYNEQFF.